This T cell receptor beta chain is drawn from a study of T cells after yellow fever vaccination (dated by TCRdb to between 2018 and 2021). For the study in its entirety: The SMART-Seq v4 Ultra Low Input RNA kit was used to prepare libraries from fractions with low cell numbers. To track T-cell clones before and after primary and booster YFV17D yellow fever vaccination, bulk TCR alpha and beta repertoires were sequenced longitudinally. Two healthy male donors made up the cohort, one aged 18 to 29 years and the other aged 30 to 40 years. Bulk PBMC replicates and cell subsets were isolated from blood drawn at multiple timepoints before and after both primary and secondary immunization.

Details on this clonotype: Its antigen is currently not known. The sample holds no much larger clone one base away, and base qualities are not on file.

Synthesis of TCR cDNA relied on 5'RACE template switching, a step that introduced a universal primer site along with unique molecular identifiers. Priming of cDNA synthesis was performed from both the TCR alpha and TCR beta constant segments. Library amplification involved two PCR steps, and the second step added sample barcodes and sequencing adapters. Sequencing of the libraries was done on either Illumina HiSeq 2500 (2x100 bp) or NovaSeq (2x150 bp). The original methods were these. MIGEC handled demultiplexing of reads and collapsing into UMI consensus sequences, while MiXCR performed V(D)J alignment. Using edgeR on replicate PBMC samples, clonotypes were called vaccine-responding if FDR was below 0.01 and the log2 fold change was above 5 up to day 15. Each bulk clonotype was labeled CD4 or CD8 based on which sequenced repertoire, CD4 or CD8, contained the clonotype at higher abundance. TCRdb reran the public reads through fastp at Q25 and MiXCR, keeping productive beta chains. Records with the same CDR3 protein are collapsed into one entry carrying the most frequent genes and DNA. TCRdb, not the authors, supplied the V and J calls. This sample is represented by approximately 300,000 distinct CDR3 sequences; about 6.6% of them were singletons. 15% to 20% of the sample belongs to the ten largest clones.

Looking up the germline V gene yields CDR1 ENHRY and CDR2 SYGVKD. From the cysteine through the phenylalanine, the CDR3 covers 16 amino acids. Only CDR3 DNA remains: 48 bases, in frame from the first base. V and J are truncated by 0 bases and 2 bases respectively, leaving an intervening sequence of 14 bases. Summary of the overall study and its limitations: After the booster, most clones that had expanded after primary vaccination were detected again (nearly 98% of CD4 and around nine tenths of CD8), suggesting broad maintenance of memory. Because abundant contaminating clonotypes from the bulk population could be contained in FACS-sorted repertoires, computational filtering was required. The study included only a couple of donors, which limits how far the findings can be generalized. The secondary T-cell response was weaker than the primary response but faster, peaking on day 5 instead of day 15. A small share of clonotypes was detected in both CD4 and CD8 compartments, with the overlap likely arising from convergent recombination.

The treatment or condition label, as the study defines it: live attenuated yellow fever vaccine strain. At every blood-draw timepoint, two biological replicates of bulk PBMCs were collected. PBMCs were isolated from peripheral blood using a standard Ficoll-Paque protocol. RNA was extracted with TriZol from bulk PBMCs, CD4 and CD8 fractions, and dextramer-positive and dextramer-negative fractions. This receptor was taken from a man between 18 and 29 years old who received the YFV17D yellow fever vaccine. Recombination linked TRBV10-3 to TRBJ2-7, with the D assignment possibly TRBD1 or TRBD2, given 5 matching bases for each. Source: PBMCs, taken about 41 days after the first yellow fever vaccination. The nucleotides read TGTGCCATCAGTGAGTCCAAAGGGCTGGGGGCCTACGAGCAGTACTTC. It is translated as CAISESKGLGAYEQYF.